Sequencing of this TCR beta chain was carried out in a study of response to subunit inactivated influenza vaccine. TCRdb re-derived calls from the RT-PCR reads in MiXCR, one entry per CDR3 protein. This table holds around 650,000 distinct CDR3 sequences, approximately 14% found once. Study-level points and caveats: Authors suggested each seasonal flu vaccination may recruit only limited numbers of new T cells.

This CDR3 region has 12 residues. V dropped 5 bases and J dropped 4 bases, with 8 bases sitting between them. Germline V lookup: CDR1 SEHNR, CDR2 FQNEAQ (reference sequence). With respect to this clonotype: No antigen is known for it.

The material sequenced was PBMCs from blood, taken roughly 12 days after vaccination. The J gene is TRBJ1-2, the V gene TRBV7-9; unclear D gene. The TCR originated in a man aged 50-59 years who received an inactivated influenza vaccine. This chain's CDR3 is CASSPEVYGYTF. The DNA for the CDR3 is TGTGCCAGCAGCCCCGAGGTCTATGGCTACACCTTC.